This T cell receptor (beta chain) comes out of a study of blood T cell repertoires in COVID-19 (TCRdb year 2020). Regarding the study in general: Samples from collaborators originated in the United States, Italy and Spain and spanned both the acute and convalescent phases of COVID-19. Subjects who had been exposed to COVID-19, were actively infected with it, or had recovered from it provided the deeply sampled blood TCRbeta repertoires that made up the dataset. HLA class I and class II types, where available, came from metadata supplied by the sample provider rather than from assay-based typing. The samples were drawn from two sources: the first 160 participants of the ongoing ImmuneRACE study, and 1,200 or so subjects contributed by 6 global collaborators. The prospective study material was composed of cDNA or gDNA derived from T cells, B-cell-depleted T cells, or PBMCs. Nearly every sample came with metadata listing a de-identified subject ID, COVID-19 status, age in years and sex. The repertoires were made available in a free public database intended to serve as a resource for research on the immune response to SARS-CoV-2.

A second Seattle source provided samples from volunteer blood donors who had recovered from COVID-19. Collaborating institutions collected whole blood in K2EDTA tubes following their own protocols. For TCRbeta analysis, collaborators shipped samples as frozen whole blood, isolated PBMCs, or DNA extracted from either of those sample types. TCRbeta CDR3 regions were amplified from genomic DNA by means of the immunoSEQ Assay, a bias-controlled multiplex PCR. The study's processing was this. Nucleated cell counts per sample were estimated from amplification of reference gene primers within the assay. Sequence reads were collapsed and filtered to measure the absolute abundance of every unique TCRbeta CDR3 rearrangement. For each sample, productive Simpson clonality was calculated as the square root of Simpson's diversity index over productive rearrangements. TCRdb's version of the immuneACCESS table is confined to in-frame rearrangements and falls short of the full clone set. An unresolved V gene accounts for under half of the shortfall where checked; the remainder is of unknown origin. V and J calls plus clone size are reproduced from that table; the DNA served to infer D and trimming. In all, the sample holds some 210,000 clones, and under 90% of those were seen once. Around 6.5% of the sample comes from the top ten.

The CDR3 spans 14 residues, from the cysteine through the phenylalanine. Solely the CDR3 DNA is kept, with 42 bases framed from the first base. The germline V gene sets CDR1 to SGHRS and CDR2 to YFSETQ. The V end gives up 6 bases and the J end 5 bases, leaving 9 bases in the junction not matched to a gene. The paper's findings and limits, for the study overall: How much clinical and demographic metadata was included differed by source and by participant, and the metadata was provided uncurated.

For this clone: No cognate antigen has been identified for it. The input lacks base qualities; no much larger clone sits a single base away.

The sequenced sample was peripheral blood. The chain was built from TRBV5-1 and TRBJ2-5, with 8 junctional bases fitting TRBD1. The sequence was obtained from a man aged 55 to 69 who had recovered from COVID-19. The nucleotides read TGCGCCAGCAACCTGGCAGGGGGCCGTGAGACCCAGTACTTC. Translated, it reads CASNLAGGRETQYF.